These 3 T cell receptor beta chains originate from one sample sequenced in a study of T cells in Graves' hyperthyroidism and ophthalmopathy. Researchers took RNA transcripts and amplified the TCR beta CDR3 regions from them. HTBI primers were used for first-round RT-PCR of the TCR CDR3. TCRdb passed the multiplex PCR reads through MiXCR, listing each CDR3 protein once. The sample records some 500,000 distinct CDR3 sequences, 16% being singletons. The sequencing sample was made of blood. Receptors originate from a woman in her thirties with Graves' ophthalmopathy.

A few counts support this clonotype. The rearrangement links TRBV15 to TRBJ2-6, with a weak D call TRBD2 (5 bases). The V and J ends lost 8 bases and 1 base respectively, with 27 bases between them. Looked up from germline, CDR1 is LNHNV and CDR2 is YYDKDF (reference sequence). This CDR3 comprises 20 residues. The CDR3 DNA is TGTGCCACCGGTGGGAGCCACTCCCGCTCGGCAACTTCTGGGGCCAACGTCCTGACTTTC. This sequence encodes CATGGSHSRSATSGANVLTF.

This clonotype is a singleton in its sample. The CDR3 sequence: CASSLLGTSGNEQFF. The CDR3 DNA sequence: TGTGCCAGCAGCTTACTAGGGACTAGCGGCAATGAGCAGTTCTTC. The V call is TRBV7-9, the J call TRBJ2-1, with TRBD2 matching 11 bases. Germline CDR1 SEHNR, CDR2 FQNEAQ (reference sequence). Trimming cost V 2 bases and J 6 bases; bases outside gene matches: 3. The CDR3 sequence is 15 residues long. Complete variable domain (other parts from reference TRBV7-9 and TRBJ2-1): DTGVSQNPRHKITKRGQNVTFRCDPISEHNRLYWYRQTLGQGPEFLTYFQNEAQLEKSRLLSDRFSAERPKGSFSTLEIQRTEQGDSAMYLCASSLLGTSGNEQFFGPGTRLTVL.

This clonotype appeared a few times. The rearrangement links TRBV19 to TRBJ1-5; no clear D gene. V was clipped by 3 bases and J by 7 bases, with 10 bases between them. CDR3 size: 13 residues. Germline V gene lookup returns CDR1 LNHDA and CDR2 SQIVND (reference sequence). This CDR3 is CASSIRVRQPQHF. The DNA of the CDR3 is TGTGCCAGTAGTATTCGGGTAAGGCAGCCCCAGCATTTT.